This T cell receptor (beta chain) was documented in a study of T cell responses to AZD1222 COVID-19 vaccine. Findings and caveats of the study: Sampling that yielded the repertoires occurred only after the peak T cell response. There were mostly white British donors and more females than males, and clonal diversity was possibly underestimated. Spike regions recognized by vaccine-associated CD4 TCRs spanned the protein, led by 160-218 and 743-854.

As concerns this clone: The antigen remains unidentified.

The V gene lost 2 bases and the J gene lost 2 bases, with 13 bases spanning the gap. This CDR3 region has 15 residues. Germline CDR1 GTSNPN, CDR2 SVGIG (reference sequence). The assay was immunoSEQ multiplex PCR, and TCRdb's table has in-frame clones only and misses some. The data show 100,000 to 150,000 clones, under 90% seen once. The material was peripheral blood, obtained on day 0 of AZD1222 vaccination. The chain joins TRBV30 to TRBJ1-3; a weak D match, TRBD1 (6 bases). This receptor was obtained from an adult in good health. CDR3 loop: CAWSPQGRPGNTIYF. For the CDR3, the DNA is TGTGCCTGGAGTCCGCAGGGGAGGCCTGGAAACACCATATATTTT.